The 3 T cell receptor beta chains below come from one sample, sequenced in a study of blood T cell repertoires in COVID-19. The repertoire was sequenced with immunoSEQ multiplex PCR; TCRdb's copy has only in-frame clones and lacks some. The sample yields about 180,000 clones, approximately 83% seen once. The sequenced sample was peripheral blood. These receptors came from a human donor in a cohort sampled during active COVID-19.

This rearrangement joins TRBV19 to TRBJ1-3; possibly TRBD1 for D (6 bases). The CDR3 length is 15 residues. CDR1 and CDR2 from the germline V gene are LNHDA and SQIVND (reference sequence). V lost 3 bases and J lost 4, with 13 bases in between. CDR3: CASSMLGARGNTIYF. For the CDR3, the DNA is TGTGCCAGTAGTATGTTGGGGGCGCGGGGAAACACCATATATTTT.

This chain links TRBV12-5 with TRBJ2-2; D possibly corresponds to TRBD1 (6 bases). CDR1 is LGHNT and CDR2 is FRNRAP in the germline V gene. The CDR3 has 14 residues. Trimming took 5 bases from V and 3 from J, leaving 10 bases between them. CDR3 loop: CASGVGQYTGELFF. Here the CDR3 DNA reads TGTGCTAGTGGTGTCGGACAGTACACCGGGGAGCTGTTTTTT.

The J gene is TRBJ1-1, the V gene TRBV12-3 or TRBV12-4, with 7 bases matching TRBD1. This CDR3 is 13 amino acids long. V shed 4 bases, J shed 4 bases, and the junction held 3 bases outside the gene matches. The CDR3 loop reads CASSSRTGTEAFF. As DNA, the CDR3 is TGTGCCAGCAGTTCCCGGACAGGCACTGAAGCTTTCTTT.